Presented here are 27 T cell receptor beta chains from one specimen sequenced in a study of T cell responses to AZD1222 COVID-19 vaccine. Assay used: immunoSEQ multiplex PCR; TCRdb lists only in-frame clones, some missing. The sample has 80,000 or so clones, 87% seen once. The input for sequencing was peripheral blood, taken on day 0 of AZD1222 vaccination. The receptors come from an adult in good health.

The V and J genes are TRBV7-8 and TRBJ2-6, with D unresolved. The CDR3 has 15 amino acids. The germline V gene encodes CDR1 SGHVS and CDR2 FQNEAQ. V lost 4 bases, J lost 0 bases, and 7 bases lay in between. The CDR3 DNA sequence: TGTGCCAGCAGCTATCACTACTCTGGGGCCAACGTCCTGACTTTC. Translated: CASSYHYSGANVLTF.

The chain recombines TRBV9 with TRBJ1-1, with D possibly matching TRBD1 (6 bases). There are 16 residues in the CDR3. Germline CDR1 and CDR2: SGDLS and YYNGEE. V lost 4 bases to trimming and J lost 1 base, with 17 bases between them. The chain's CDR3 is CASSPHWTAGNTEAFF. CDR3 in DNA: TGTGCCAGCAGCCCCCATTGGACAGCGGGGAACACTGAAGCTTTCTTT.

The rearrangement joins TRBV11-3 to TRBJ1-1; D is perhaps TRBD1 (5 bases). The CDR3 is 13 amino acids. Germline V gene sequence: CDR1 SGHNT, CDR2 YENEEA. Trimming cost V 5 bases and J 2 bases, with 9 bases left between them. DNA of the CDR3: TGTGCCAGCAGCCCCCAGGGTAACACTGAAGCTTTCTTT. Translation gives CASSPQGNTEAFF.

About this clone: Germline and junction disagree at one end, which may indicate a read error. The chain joins TRBV7-7 to TRBJ2-2; D might be TRBD2 (5 bases). The CDR3 has 15 amino acids. The V gene's germline CDR1 is SSHAT and CDR2 FNYEAQ (reference sequence). The chain's CDR3 is CASSLNAGNTGELFF. The CDR3 coding sequence is TGTGCTAGCAGCCTCAATGCGGGGAACACCGGGGAGCTGTTTTTT.

The chain couples TRBV19 to TRBJ1-1; 8 bases agree with TRBD1. There are 15 residues in the CDR3. Germline CDR1 reads LNHDA; CDR2 reads SQIVND (reference sequence). Trimming removed 5 bases from V and 1 base from J; junction bases left unmatched: 6. The CDR3 here is CASSSRTGRNTEAFF. CDR3 coding DNA: TGTGCCAGTAGTTCCCGGACAGGGCGGAACACTGAAGCTTTCTTT.

The chain couples TRBV29-1 to TRBJ2-7; 7 positions agree with TRBD2. Germline V lookup: CDR1 SQVTM, CDR2 ANQGSEA. The CDR3 length is 14 residues. With V trimmed by 1 base and J by 0 bases, 3 bases remained unmatched. The CDR3 protein is CSVEVAGASYEQYF. Written as DNA, the CDR3 is TGCAGCGTTGAAGTAGCGGGTGCCTCCTACGAGCAGTACTTC.

The chain joins TRBV2 to TRBJ1-3; D is ambiguous. Germline CDR1 and CDR2: SNHLY and FYNNEI. The CDR3 has 12 residues. Trimming left V 8 bases short and J 7 bases short, with 12 bases between. CDR3 bases: TGTGCCAGCCGTCTGATGGGGAACACCATATATTTT. Translated: CASRLMGNTIYF.

The V call is TRBV3-1 (or the pseudogene TRBV3-2), the J call TRBJ2-7; D is undetermined. V lost 8 bases and J lost 0, with 17 bases in between. Germline V CDR1 and CDR2: LGHDT, YNNKEL (reference sequence). There are 15 residues in the CDR3. The CDR3 nucleotides are TGTGCCAGCCTCTCGACGTCTGGGTCCTCCTACGAGCAGTACTTC. Its protein is CASLSTSGSSYEQYF.

V gene TRBV18 combines with J gene TRBJ2-2; D gene ambiguous. V was trimmed by 6 bases and J by 6 bases, leaving 17 bases between them. Germline CDR1 reads KGHSH; CDR2 reads LQKENI. The CDR3 sequence is 15 residues long. As DNA, the CDR3 is TGTGCCAGCTCCGCCGTGGGCCCTCCCGCCGGGGAGCTGTTTTTT. Translated: CASSAVGPPAGELFF.

This clone appeared a few times. The chain joins TRBV12-5 to TRBJ1-1; D is ambiguous. Trimming removed 1 base at V and 1 base at J, with 10 bases between. CDR3 length equals 15 residues. Per germline, CDR1 LGHNT and CDR2 FRNRAP. The CDR3 sequence is CASGLEGLANTEAFF. Written as DNA, the CDR3 is TGTGCTAGTGGTTTGGAGGGATTAGCGAACACTGAAGCTTTCTTT.

This rearrangement joins TRBV6-2 or TRBV6-3 to TRBJ2-1, with 11 bases matching TRBD2. CDR3 length: 16 residues. CDR1 and CDR2 from the germline V gene are MNHEY and SVGEGT. V dropped 6 bases and J dropped 0; count of bases not matched to a gene: 4. The CDR3 DNA is TGTGCCAGCAGCAGACTAGCGGGAAACTCCTACAATGAGCAGTTCTTC. This encodes CASSRLAGNSYNEQFF.

The rearrangement uses TRBV10-3 and TRBJ1-2; the match to TRBD1 covers 8 bases. Trimming at V came to 0 bases and at J to 1 base, leaving 7 bases not matched to a gene. Germline V gene lookup returns CDR1 ENHRY and CDR2 SYGVKD. The CDR3 length is 17 residues. The CDR3 bases are TGTGCCATCAGTGAGTCGATGGGACAGGCCTTTAACTATGGCTACACCTTC. Its translation: CAISESMGQAFNYGYTF.

This sequence joins TRBV7-9 and TRBJ1-2; the D is unclear. Germline V gene data show CDR1 as SEHNR and CDR2 as FQNEAQ (reference sequence). V was clipped by 3 bases and J by 3 bases, with 14 bases between them. This CDR3 is 15 amino acids long. The CDR3 sequence is CASSLSTYFDYGYTF. The CDR3 bases are TGTGCCAGCAGCTTGAGTACCTACTTCGACTATGGCTACACCTTC.

This sequence joins TRBV4-1 and TRBJ2-1, with 11 nucleotides matching TRBD2. Germline CDR1 and CDR2: MGHRA and YSYEKL. V trimming: 0 bases; J trimming: 4 bases; junction bases outside the gene matches: 14. CDR3 length: 20 residues. The CDR3 is CASSQDRGQPLAGGYNEQFF. DNA for the CDR3: TGCGCCAGCAGCCAAGATCGCGGACAGCCCTTAGCGGGAGGGTACAATGAGCAGTTCTTC.

The V call is TRBV6-5, the J call TRBJ1-5, with TRBD1 matching over 7 bases. CDR1 and CDR2 (germline): MNHEY, SVGAGI. This CDR3 is 14 amino acids long. The ends lost 4 bases at V and 3 bases at J; junction bases unmatched: 3. The DNA of the CDR3 is TGTGCCAGCAGTTTACAGGGGTCCAATCAGCCCCAGCATTTT. Its protein product is CASSLQGSNQPQHF.

This chain connects TRBV3-1 (or the pseudogene TRBV3-2) to TRBJ2-7; D remains ambiguous. This CDR3 has 17 amino acids. The germline V gene encodes CDR1 LGHDT and CDR2 YNNKEL (reference sequence). V shed 0 bases and J shed 1 base, with 16 bases lying between them. CDR3 loop: CASSQDLTEQPSYEQYF. The CDR3 DNA reads as TGTGCCAGCAGCCAAGACTTAACGGAACAACCATCCTACGAGCAGTACTTC.

V gene TRBV7-9 combines with J gene TRBJ1-5; D ambiguous. The ends were cut back, 3 bases at V and 6 bases at J, with 9 bases in the middle. Germline V gene lookup returns CDR1 SEHNR and CDR2 FQNEAQ (reference sequence). This CDR3 region has 13 residues. The CDR3 DNA is TGTGCCAGCAGCTTTGAGGGAAGTCAGCCCCAGCATTTT. Its translation: CASSFEGSQPQHF.

The rearrangement joins TRBV29-1 to TRBJ1-1; 7 bases fit TRBD1. The V gene's germline CDR1 is SQVTM and CDR2 ANQGSEA. Trimming at V came to 0 bases and at J to 1 base, leaving 5 bases not matched to a gene. The CDR3 is 15 residues long. This CDR3 reads CSVEDRDRWNTEAFF. DNA for the CDR3: TGCAGCGTTGAAGACCGGGACAGATGGAACACTGAAGCTTTCTTT.

The chain employs TRBV18 and TRBJ2-7; TRBD1 aligns across 8 bases. The CDR3 covers 16 residues. V shed 4 bases and J 3 bases; nucleotides not matched to a gene: 11. CDR1 is KGHSH and CDR2 is LQKENI in the germline V gene. The CDR3 loop is CASSLGTGKHFYEQYF. In nucleotides, the CDR3 is TGTGCCAGCTCACTCGGGACAGGCAAACACTTCTACGAGCAGTACTTC.

V and J are TRBV19 and TRBJ1-2; D ambiguous. This CDR3 is 12 amino acids long. The germline V gene has CDR1 LNHDA and CDR2 SQIVND (reference sequence). V was clipped by 5 bases and J by 5 bases, with 9 bases between them. The chain's CDR3 is CASSADKYGYTF. CDR3 sequence (DNA): TGTGCCAGTAGTGCCGACAAGTATGGCTACACCTTC.

The J gene is TRBJ1-2, the V gene TRBV7-9; no clear D. Trimming removed 5 bases from V and 2 bases from J, with 12 bases in between. The CDR3 covers 14 residues. Germline loops: CDR1 SEHNR, CDR2 FQNEAQ (reference sequence). The CDR3 region has the DNA TGTGCCAGCAGCCAGGACCGGAACAACTATGGCTACACCTTC. Residues: CASSQDRNNYGYTF.

A remark on this clone: Within the sample, other DNA sequences also encode this same CDR3. The J gene is TRBJ2-7, the V gene TRBV5-1; D possibly corresponds to TRBD1 (6 bases). CDR1 SGHRS and CDR2 YFSETQ come from the germline V gene. This CDR3 comprises 11 residues. V was shortened by 5 bases and J by 7 bases, with 10 bases between the two germline ends. The CDR3 region is CASSTGQEQYF. The CDR3 nucleotides read TGCGCCAGCAGTACCGGACAGGAGCAGTACTTC.

V usage is TRBV7-8 and J usage is TRBJ1-2; D ambiguous. This CDR3 region has 14 residues. Trimming left V 0 bases short and J 8 bases short, with 13 bases between. The V gene's germline CDR1 is SGHVS and CDR2 FQNEAQ. CDR3 in DNA: TGTGCCAGCAGCTTAGCTCGGCCGTACGGAGGCTACACCTTC. It translates to CASSLARPYGGYTF.

The chain combines TRBV5-1 with TRBJ1-2; 7 bases match TRBD1. Unmatched junction bases numbered 4, after V lost 0 bases and J lost 2 bases. The CDR3 loop spans 15 amino acids. CDR1 and CDR2 (germline): SGHRS, YFSETQ. For the CDR3, the DNA is TGCGCCAGCAGCTTGGATGGGACAGTGAACTATGGCTACACCTTC. Protein: CASSLDGTVNYGYTF.

The chain joins TRBV29-1 to TRBJ2-5; D gene ambiguous. Germline CDR1 is SQVTM and CDR2 is ANQGSEA. There are 17 residues in the CDR3. With 4 bases removed from V and 5 bases from J, the gap between germline ends came to 26 bases. CDR3 sequence reads: CSVVVFAEVASTETQYF. Written as DNA, the CDR3 is TGCAGCGTTGTGGTATTTGCAGAGGTGGCCTCAACGGAGACCCAGTACTTC.

The chain links TRBV7-3 to TRBJ1-1; possible D gene TRBD1, 5 bases. The V and J ends lost 4 bases and 0 bases respectively, with 12 bases between them. This CDR3 spans 15 amino acids. Germline-derived CDR1 and CDR2 are SGHTA and FQGTGA. CDR3 region: CASSSQGALNTEAFF. CDR3 bases: TGTGCCAGCAGCTCCCAGGGCGCTTTGAACACTGAAGCTTTCTTT. Complete variable domain (other parts from reference TRBV7-3 and TRBJ1-1): GAGVSQTPSNKVTEKGKYVELRCDPISGHTALYWYRQSLGQGPEFLIYFQGTGAADDSGLPNDRFFAVRPEGSVSTLKIQRTERGDSAVYLCASSSQGALNTEAFFGQGTRLTVV.

The chain carries TRBV19 and TRBJ2-7, with D possibly TRBD2 on 5 matching bases. V dropped 5 bases and J dropped 6 bases, with 11 bases sitting between them. Germline lookup yields CDR1 LNHDA and CDR2 SQIVND (reference sequence). This CDR3 is built from 12 residues. The CDR3 region is CASSGRAREQYF. The CDR3 DNA is TGTGCCAGTAGTGGGCGGGCCCGCGAGCAGTACTTC.